A single sample gave rise to the 26 T cell receptor beta chains below, sequenced in a study of beta chain features in type 1 diabetes. The whole isolated RNA underwent reverse transcription, so sequencing captured expressed TCRB transcripts. Produced via immunoSEQ multiplex PCR; TCRdb's table is partial and in-frame only. In the table there are under 450,000 clones, roughly 13% of which are singletons. Specimen: naive CD4+ T cells from blood. The source of these receptors is a man aged 30 to 39 in good health.

This clone has more than one count but fewer than ten. The chain couples TRBV30 to TRBJ1-1; D is unclear. The CDR3 is made up of 13 amino acids. Trimming removed 2 bases at V and 5 bases at J, with 12 bases between. The V gene's germline CDR1 is GTSNPN and CDR2 SVGIG (reference sequence). For the CDR3, the DNA is TGTGCCTGGAGTCCCAACACCGGGACTGAAGCTTTCTTT. Residues: CAWSPNTGTEAFF.

This CDR3 is CASSLRGGQAPSNTIYF. The CDR3 region has the DNA TGTGCCAGCAGCTTGAGAGGGGGACAGGCTCCATCGAACACCATATATTTT. This chain links TRBV5-4 with TRBJ1-3, with TRBD1 matching 8 bases. V was pared by 1 base and J by 7 bases, with 13 bases of the junction left unmatched. This CDR3 contains 17 residues. Germline assignment: CDR1 SGHNT and CDR2 YYREEE (reference sequence).

This clone has more than one count but fewer than ten. This chain links TRBV7-6 with TRBJ2-3; TRBD2 agrees at 8 bases. CDR3 size: 13 residues. V lost 5 bases to trimming and J lost 4 bases; unmatched junction nucleotides: 2. CDR1 is SGHVS, CDR2 FNYEAQ, per germline. This CDR3 reads CASSTGGSDTQYF. The CDR3 DNA follows: TGTGCCAGCAGCACGGGAGGGTCAGATACGCAGTATTTT.

This clone was picked up a small number of times. The genes are TRBV18 and TRBJ2-3; 8 nucleotides match TRBD2. The CDR3 has 14 amino acids. V gave up 3 bases and J gave up 1 base; unmatched junction bases: 0. Germline-derived CDR1 and CDR2 are KGHSH and LQKENI. This CDR3 reads CASSPTSGTDTQYF. Written as DNA, the CDR3 is TGTGCCAGCTCACCGACTAGCGGCACAGATACGCAGTATTTT.

This clone came up a few times. This CDR3 is CASSPTQGWSGANVLTF. In DNA, the CDR3 is TGTGCCAGCTCACCAACCCAGGGGTGGTCTGGGGCCAACGTCCTGACTTTC. The genes are TRBV18 and TRBJ2-6; a weak D match, TRBD1 (6 bases). V was pared by 2 bases and J by 1 base, with 12 bases between. Germline CDR1 is KGHSH and CDR2 is LQKENI. CDR3 length: 17 amino acids.

The V gene is TRBV4-3, the J gene TRBJ1-2; D is unresolved. Deletions cut 3 bases from V and 2 bases from J, with 10 bases between. Germline CDR1 LGHNA, CDR2 YSLEER. CDR3 size: 14 residues. CDR3 DNA: TGCGCCAGCAGCCAGCCCGGCCAGAACTATGGCTACACCTTC. Translation: CASSQPGQNYGYTF.

This clone was found a few times. The V and J genes are TRBV7-2 and TRBJ2-5; TRBD1 agrees at 8 bases. The V segment lost 2 bases and the J segment 2 bases; nucleotides outside the gene matches: 7. Germline V gives CDR1 SGHTA, CDR2 FQGNSA. The CDR3 covers 16 residues. CDR3 DNA: TGTGCCAGCAGCTTATGGGGGACAGGTAGACAAGAGACCCAGTACTTC. It yields the protein CASSLWGTGRQETQYF.

This clone was counted between two and nine times. The rearrangement uses TRBV5-6 and TRBJ2-5; 9 bases agree with TRBD1. CDR3 length: 18 amino acids. With 3 bases clipped from V and 2 bases from J, the junction kept 14 bases outside the gene matches. Per the germline V gene, CDR1 is SGHDT and CDR2 is YYEEEE. CDR3 DNA: TGTGCCAGCAGCTCCAGTCGGGACAGGGCCAGTGAACAAGAGACCCAGTACTTC. The encoded protein is CASSSSRDRASEQETQYF.

This clone was seen more than once but under ten times. This rearrangement joins TRBV9 to TRBJ1-4; perhaps TRBD1 as D (5 bases). The germline V gene encodes CDR1 SGDLS and CDR2 YYNGEE. Trimming took 3 bases from V and 8 from J, leaving 11 bases between them. This CDR3 region has 13 residues. CDR3 coding DNA: TGTGCCAGCAGCGCCCAGACAGCGGAAAAACTGTTTTTT. Its protein is CASSAQTAEKLFF.

The V and J genes are TRBV19 and TRBJ2-6; no clear D gene. Looked up from germline, CDR1 is LNHDA and CDR2 is SQIVND (reference sequence). The CDR3 runs to 14 residues. V lost 1 base to trimming and J lost 12 bases, with 13 bases between them. The CDR3 nucleotides read TGTGCCAGTAGTATAGGTAGCAGAAGCTCCGTCCTGACTTTC. This encodes CASSIGSRSSVLTF. The entire variable domain, with the rest obtained from reference TRBV19 and TRBJ2-6, is as follows: DGGITQSPKYLFRKEGQNVTLSCEQNLNHDAMYWYRQDPGQGLRLIYYSQIVNDFQKGDIAEGYSVSREKKESFPLTVTSAQKNPTAFYLCASSIGSRSSVLTFGAGSRLTVL.

V usage is TRBV2 and J usage is TRBJ1-1; D gene uncertain. V gave up 11 bases and J gave up 3 bases, with 16 bases separating them. The V gene's germline CDR1 is SNHLY and CDR2 FYNNEI. CDR3 length: 13 amino acids. The CDR3 region is CAGGREEYTEAFF. Written as DNA, the CDR3 is TGTGCCGGAGGACGGGAGGAGTACACTGAAGCTTTCTTT.

As DNA, the CDR3 is TGTGCCAGCAGCTTAAACGGAGCGGGAGCTTCGGATGAGCAGTTCTTC. This gives the protein CASSLNGAGASDEQFF. This chain links TRBV7-2 with TRBJ2-1, with TRBD2 identical over 8 bases. CDR1 and CDR2 (germline): SGHTA, FQGNSA. This CDR3 is 16 amino acids long. Trimming at V came to 2 bases and at J to 8 bases, leaving 11 bases not matched to a gene.

This sequence joins TRBV12-5 and TRBJ2-3; D possibly matches TRBD1 or TRBD2 (6 bases each). Germline V gene data show CDR1 as LGHNT and CDR2 as FRNRAP. The germline V and J ends were trimmed by 4 bases and 6 bases, with 11 bases remaining between them. The CDR3 consists of 13 residues. CDR3 sequence (DNA): TGTGCTAGTGGTTCACGGGGGCGGGATACGCAGTATTTT. Residues: CASGSRGRDTQYF.

In its sample, this clone was seen a few times. The chain combines TRBV4-3 with TRBJ1-2, with 7 bases identical to TRBD1. The CDR3 runs 15 residues. J gave up 3 bases and V 1 base, and 5 bases lay outside the gene matches. Germline V lookup: CDR1 LGHNA, CDR2 YSLEER. In DNA form, the CDR3 reads TGCGCCAGCAGCCAAGTAGACAGGGACGACTATGGCTACACCTTC. Protein: CASSQVDRDDYGYTF.

This clone showed up just a few times. The chain recombines TRBV21-1 with TRBJ2-7; the D call TRBD2 from the table was never checked on the DNA. TRBV21-1 is marked as a pseudogene. This CDR3 is 16 amino acids long. This CDR3 is CASSKGSSGRCGEQYV. The CDR3 DNA is TGTGCCAGCAGCAAAGGGTCTAGCGGGAGATGCGGCGAGCAGTACGTC.

The chain has TRBV5-4 and TRBJ2-7; D tentatively fits TRBD1 or TRBD2 (6 bases each). V was shortened by 0 bases and J by 6 bases, with 7 bases between the two germline ends. The CDR3 covers 12 residues. Germline-derived CDR1 and CDR2 are SGHNT and YYREEE (reference sequence). CDR3 DNA sequence: TGTGCCAGCAGCTTGGAGGGGGGCGAGCAGTACTTC. Translated: CASSLEGGEQYF. Supplemented by reference TRBV5-4 and TRBJ2-7, the full variable domain reads ETGVTQSPTHLIKTRGQQVTLRCSSQSGHNTVSWYQQALGQGPQFIFQYYREEENGRGNFPPRFSGLQFPNYSSELNVNALELDDSALYLCASSLEGGEQYFGPGTRLTVT.

V is TRBV5-1 and J is TRBJ2-7, with D uncertain. The V end was cut by 2 bases, the J end by 7 bases, with 13 bases between. CDR3 size: 13 residues. Germline CDR1 is SGHRS and CDR2 is YFSETQ. CDR3 sequence reads: CASSFFDLGEQYV. The CDR3 nucleotides read TGCGCCAGCAGCTTCTTTGATTTGGGGGAGCAGTACGTC.

The V call is TRBV15, the J call TRBJ2-6; tentatively, D is TRBD2 (6 bases). The germline CDR1 and CDR2 sequences are LNHNV and YYDKDF (reference sequence). Trimming cost V 0 bases and J 2 bases, with 17 bases left between them. The CDR3 spans 19 residues. The CDR3 protein is CATSRDLGGRTTGANVLTF. CDR3 nucleotide sequence: TGTGCCACCAGCAGAGATCTCGGGGGTCGTACAACTGGGGCCAACGTCCTGACTTTC.

This clone was seen more than once but under ten times. V and J are TRBV4-3 and TRBJ1-2, with D possibly TRBD1 on 6 matching bases. The CDR3 is 14 residues long. Per germline, CDR1 LGHNA and CDR2 YSLEER. Trimming removed 0 bases from V and 4 bases from J, with 9 bases in between. The CDR3 DNA follows: TGCGCCAGCAGCCAAGAGGGGGGCAGCTATGGCTACACCTTC. Translation gives CASSQEGGSYGYTF.

The CDR3 DNA reads as TGTGCCTGGAGTCGGCAGGGTTCATACGAGCAGTACGTC. Its protein is CAWSRQGSYEQYV. This sequence joins TRBV30 and TRBJ2-7; a weak D match, TRBD1 (5 bases). The CDR3 has 13 amino acids. The V end was cut by 2 bases, the J end by 4 bases, with 12 bases between. Germline V lookup: CDR1 GTSNPN, CDR2 SVGIG (reference sequence).

CDR3 in amino acids: CASRGAGLNSPLHF. Written as DNA, the CDR3 is TGTGCCAGCAGAGGGGCGGGGCTGAATTCACCCCTCCACTTT. The chain joins TRBV25-1 to TRBJ1-6; TRBD1 is a possible D gene (5 bases). The CDR3 is 14 residues long. Germline V lookup: CDR1 MGHDK, CDR2 SYGVNS. V lost 6 bases and J 7 bases, leaving 13 bases between the germline ends. The whole variable domain, filled in from reference TRBV25-1 and TRBJ1-6, reads EADIYQTPRYLVIGTGKKITLECSQTMGHDKMYWYQQDPGMELHLIHYSYGVNSTEKGDLSSESTVSRIRTEHFPLTLESARPSHTSQYLCASRGAGLNSPLHFGNGTRLTVT.

This chain uses TRBV28 with TRBJ2-5; D is uncertain. Trimming stripped 6 bases from V and 7 bases from J, with 15 bases between. This CDR3 spans 13 amino acids. Germline lookup yields CDR1 MDHEN and CDR2 SYDVKM. The DNA of the CDR3 is TGTGCCAGCAGGACCATCCGGTTGGGGACCCAGTACTTC. The encoded protein is CASRTIRLGTQYF.

The sample holds many counts of this clone. Within the sample, other DNA sequences also encode this same CDR3. V gene TRBV30 combines with J gene TRBJ1-1; D not certain. Germline CDR1 and CDR2: GTSNPN and SVGIG (reference sequence). CDR3 size: 13 residues. V lost 0 bases and J lost 1, with 6 bases in between. In DNA form, the CDR3 reads TGTGCCTGGAGTGTCGGAGGGAACACTGAAGCTTTCTTT. It codes for CAWSVGGNTEAFF.

The chain is built from TRBV30 and TRBJ2-2; D not resolved. CDR3 length equals 13 residues. Per germline, CDR1 GTSNPN and CDR2 SVGIG (reference sequence). Trimming cost V 2 bases and J 6 bases, with 10 bases left between them. The CDR3 protein is CAWSPRLSGELFF. The DNA for the CDR3 is TGTGCCTGGAGTCCCAGGCTTTCCGGGGAGCTGTTTTTT.

This clone showed up just a few times. The chain is built from TRBV9 and TRBJ2-1; the match to TRBD1 covers 7 bases. The CDR3 is 14 residues long. Germline V lookup: CDR1 SGDLS, CDR2 YYNGEE. Losses at the gene ends were 2 bases for V and 10 bases for J; bases not matched to a gene: 9. The CDR3 nucleotides are TGTGCCAGCAGCGTTCGGGACAGCCATTTCGAGCAGTTCTTC. It is translated as CASSVRDSHFEQFF.

This clone was counted a few times. V usage is TRBV28 and J usage is TRBJ2-3; TRBD2 might be the D (6 bases). Per germline, CDR1 MDHEN and CDR2 SYDVKM. This CDR3 has 14 residues. The V end was cut by 4 bases, the J end by 6 bases, with 14 bases between. The CDR3 bases are TGTGCCAGCAGTTCGGGGGAACCCGCGGATACGCAGTATTTT. Residues: CASSSGEPADTQYF.